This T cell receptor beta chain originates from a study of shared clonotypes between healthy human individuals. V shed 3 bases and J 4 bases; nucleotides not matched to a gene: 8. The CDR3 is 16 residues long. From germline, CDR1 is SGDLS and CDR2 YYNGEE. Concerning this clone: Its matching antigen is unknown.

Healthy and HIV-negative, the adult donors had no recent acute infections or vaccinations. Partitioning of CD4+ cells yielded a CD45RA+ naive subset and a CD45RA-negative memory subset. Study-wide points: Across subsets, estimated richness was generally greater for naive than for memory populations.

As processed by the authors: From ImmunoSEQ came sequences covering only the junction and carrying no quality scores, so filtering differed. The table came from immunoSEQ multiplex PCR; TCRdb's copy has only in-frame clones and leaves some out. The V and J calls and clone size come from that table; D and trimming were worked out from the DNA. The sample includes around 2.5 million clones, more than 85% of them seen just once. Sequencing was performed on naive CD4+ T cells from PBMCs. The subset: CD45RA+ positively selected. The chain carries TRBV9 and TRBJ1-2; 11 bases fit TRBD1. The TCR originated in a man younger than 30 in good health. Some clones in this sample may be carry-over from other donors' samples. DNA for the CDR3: TGTGCCAGCAGCGCCCGGACAGGGGGCTCTGTCTATGGCTACACCTTC. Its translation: CASSARTGGSVYGYTF.